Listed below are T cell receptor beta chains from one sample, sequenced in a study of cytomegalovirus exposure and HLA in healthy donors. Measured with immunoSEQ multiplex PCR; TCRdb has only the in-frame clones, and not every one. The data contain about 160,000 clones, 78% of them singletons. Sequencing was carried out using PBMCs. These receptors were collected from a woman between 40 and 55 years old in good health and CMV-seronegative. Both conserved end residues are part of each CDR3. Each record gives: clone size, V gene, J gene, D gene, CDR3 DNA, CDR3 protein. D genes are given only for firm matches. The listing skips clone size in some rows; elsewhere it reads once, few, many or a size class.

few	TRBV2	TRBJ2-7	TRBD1	TGTGCCAGCCGGACAGGGGTGACCGAGCAGTACTTC	CASRTGVTEQYF
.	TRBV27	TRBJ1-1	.	TGTGCCAGCAGTCTGGACAGTAACACTGAAGCTTTCTTT	CASSLDSNTEAFF
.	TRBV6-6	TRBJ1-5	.	TGTGCCAGCAGTTACGATGGGGGCGGCAATCAGCCCCAGCATTTT	CASSYDGGGNQPQHF
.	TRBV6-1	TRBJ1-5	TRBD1	TGTGCCAGCAGTGGTTTGGACAGGGTCGGCAATCAGCCCCAGCATTTT	CASSGLDRVGNQPQHF
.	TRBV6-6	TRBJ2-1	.	TGTGCCAGCAGTCCCCGGAGGAGCGGGCAGTTCTTC	CASSPRRSGQFF
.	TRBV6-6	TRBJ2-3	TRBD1	TGTGCCAGCAGTCGGGACAGCCCTAGCACAGATACGCAGTATTTT	CASSRDSPSTDTQYF
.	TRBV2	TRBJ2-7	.	TGTGCCAGCAGTGATATGACTTCATTCTACGAGCAGTACTTC	CASSDMTSFYEQYF
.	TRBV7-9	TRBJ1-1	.	TGTTCCAGCAGTCTTCGGGGGACTGAAGCTTTCTTT	CSSSLRGTEAFF
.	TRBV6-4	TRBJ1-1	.	TGTGCCAGCAGTGAAGGCAGGGCCACTGAAGCTTTCTTT	CASSEGRATEAFF
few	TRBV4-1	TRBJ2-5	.	TGCGCCAGCAGCCAAGGTTGGGGGGGCGGAGAGACCCAGTACTTC	CASSQGWGGGETQYF
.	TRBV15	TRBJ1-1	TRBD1	TGTGCCACCAGCAGAGGTACAGGGGGAATGACTGAAGCTTTCTTT	CATSRGTGGMTEAFF
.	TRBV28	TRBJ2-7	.	TGTGCCAGCAAACTCCAGGGAATGGGCTACGAGCAGTACTTC	CASKLQGMGYEQYF
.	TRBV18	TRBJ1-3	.	TGTGCCAGCTCACCACGGGCCCAAGAGCTAGGAAACACCATATATTTT	CASSPRAQELGNTIYF
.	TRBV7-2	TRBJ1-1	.	TGTGCCAGCAGCCAAGAAGGGGGTTGGAACACTGAAGCTTTCTTT	CASSQEGGWNTEAFF
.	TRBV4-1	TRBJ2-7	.	TGCGCCAGCAGCCAAGCCCGAGGTCTCGGCCGATTGAGCTCCTACGAGCAGTACTTC	CASSQARGLGRLSSYEQYF
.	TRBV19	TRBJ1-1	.	TGTGCCAGTGGCCGGGACAACGCGCCGAAAGCTTTCTTT	CASGRDNAPKAFF
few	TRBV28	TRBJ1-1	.	TGTGCCACCATAATCGGGGGGAACACTGAAGCTTTCTTT	CATIIGGNTEAFF
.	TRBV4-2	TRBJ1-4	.	TGTGCCAGCAGCCAACCAAAAAATGAAAAACTGTTTTTT	CASSQPKNEKLFF
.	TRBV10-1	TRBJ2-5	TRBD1	TGCGCCAGCAGCACAGGGGCCGCGCAAGAGACCCAGTACTTC	CASSTGAAQETQYF
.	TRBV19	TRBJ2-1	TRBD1	TGTGCCAGCGGACAGGGAATTAGGTTCTTC	CASGQGIRFF
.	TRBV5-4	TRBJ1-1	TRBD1	TGTGCCAGCAGCTTGGATTTTACAGGGGGCCGTACTGAAGCTTTCTTT	CASSLDFTGGRTEAFF
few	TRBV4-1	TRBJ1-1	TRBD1	TGCGCCAGCAGCCAAGGACAGGGGGGCACTGAAGCTTTCTTT	CASSQGQGGTEAFF
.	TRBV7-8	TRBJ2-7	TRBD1	TGTGCCAGCAGCTTAGGTCTGGGACAGGGACAATACGAGCAGTACTTC	CASSLGLGQGQYEQYF
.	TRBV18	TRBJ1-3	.	TGTGCCAGCTCACCCCGGGTCTTCAGTACGGACACCATATATTTT	CASSPRVFSTDTIYF
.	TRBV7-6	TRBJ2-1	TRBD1	TGTGCCAGCAGCTTGTATACCGGGACAGGGGCGAACAATGAGCAGTTCTTC	CASSLYTGTGANNEQFF
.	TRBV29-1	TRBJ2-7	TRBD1	TGCAGCGCTCGGGACAGGGTGGACTACGAGCAGTACTTC	CSARDRVDYEQYF
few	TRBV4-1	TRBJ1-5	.	TGCGCCAGCAGCCAAGACCTATGGGGGGATCAGCCCCAGCATTTT	CASSQDLWGDQPQHF
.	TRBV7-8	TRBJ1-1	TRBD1	TGTGCCAGCAGCTTGGGACAGCAAGCTTTCTTT	CASSLGQQAFF
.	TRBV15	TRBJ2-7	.	TGTGCCACCAGCAGCGTAACTCGCTACGAGCAGTACTTC	CATSSVTRYEQYF
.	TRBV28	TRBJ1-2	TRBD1	TGTGCCAGCAGTTACATCCGCGGACAGGGGGCTTATGGCTACACCTTC	CASSYIRGQGAYGYTF
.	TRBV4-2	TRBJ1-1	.	TGTGCCAGCAGCCAAGCCGGCGACGCGGGGACTGAAGCTTTCTTT	CASSQAGDAGTEAFF
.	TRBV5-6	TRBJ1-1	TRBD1	TGTGCCAGCAGCTTGGGTTTGACAGGGGGGGCTGAAGCTTTCTTT	CASSLGLTGGAEAFF
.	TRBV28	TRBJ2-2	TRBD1	TGTGCCAGCAGCCTACCGGGACAGGGATTCACCGGGGAGCTGTTTTTT	CASSLPGQGFTGELFF
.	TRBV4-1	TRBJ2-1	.	TGCGCCAGCAGCCAAGATCGAGGGAGCCCCTACAATGAGCAGTTCTTC	CASSQDRGSPYNEQFF
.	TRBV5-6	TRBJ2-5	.	TGTGCCAGCAGCTGGCTTAAGGGGGACCAAGAGACCCAGTACTTC	CASSWLKGDQETQYF
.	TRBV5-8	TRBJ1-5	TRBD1	TGTGCCAGCAGCGCGGACAGGGGCAATCAGCCCCAGCATTTT	CASSADRGNQPQHF
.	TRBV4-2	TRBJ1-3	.	TGTGCCAGCAGCCCCAAAGGAAACACCATATATTTT	CASSPKGNTIYF
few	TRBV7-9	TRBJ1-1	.	TGTGCCAGCAGCCCGATTGACAGGACTGAAGCTTTCTTT	CASSPIDRTEAFF
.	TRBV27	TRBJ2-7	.	TGTGCCAGCAGTTTAAAGGAGACAGGCTCCTACGAGCAGTACTTC	CASSLKETGSYEQYF
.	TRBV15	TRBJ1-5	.	TGTGCCACCAGCAGAAATACGGGGCAGCCCCAGCATTTT	CATSRNTGQPQHF
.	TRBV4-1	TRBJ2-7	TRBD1	TGCGCCAGCAGCATACAGGGACAGTGGATAGGAAAGGAGCAGTACTTC	CASSIQGQWIGKEQYF
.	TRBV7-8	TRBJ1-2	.	TGTGCCAGCAGCTCGACAGGTACCTATGGCTACACCTTC	CASSSTGTYGYTF
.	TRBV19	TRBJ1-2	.	TGTGCCAGTAACATGCGACAGACAAACTATGGCTACACCTTC	CASNMRQTNYGYTF
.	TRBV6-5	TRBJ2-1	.	TGTGCCAGCAGGGCCCCGGGGGGCGCTTACAATGAGCAGTTCTTC	CASRAPGGAYNEQFF
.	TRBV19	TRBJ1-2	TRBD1	TGTGCCAGTAGTACCTGGGGCACAGGGGTCGGCTACACCTTC	CASSTWGTGVGYTF
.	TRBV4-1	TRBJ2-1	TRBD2	TGCACCAGCAGCCAAGAAGGGAGGGCGGGAACCAATGAGCAGTTCTTC	CTSSQEGRAGTNEQFF
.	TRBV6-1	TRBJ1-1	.	TGTGCCAGCAGTGACCAGGGTTCCACTGAAGCTTTCTTT	CASSDQGSTEAFF
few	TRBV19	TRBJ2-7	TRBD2	TGTGCCAGTAGTGCTGAAACTAGCGGTATGGACGAGCAGTACTTC	CASSAETSGMDEQYF
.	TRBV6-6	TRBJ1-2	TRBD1	TGTGCCAGCACATTATTACAGGGGAACTATGGCTACACCTTC	CASTLLQGNYGYTF
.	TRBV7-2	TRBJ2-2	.	TGTGCCAGCAGCCAGGAGGGGGCGGGCACCGGGGAGCTGTTTTTT	CASSQEGAGTGELFF
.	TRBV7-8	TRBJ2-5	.	TGTGCCAGCAGCTCCTTAATGGAGACCCAGTACTTC	CASSSLMETQYF
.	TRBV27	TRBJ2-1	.	TGTGCCAGCAGTTTAAACCCGGAGGGTGAGCAGTTCTTC	CASSLNPEGEQFF
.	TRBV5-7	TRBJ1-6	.	TGTGCCAGCAGCTTAGGGGGGGCCCTCTATAATTCACCCCTCCACTTT	CASSLGGALYNSPLHF